Listed here is a single T cell receptor (beta chain). Its target is unknown. This specimen comes from a study of T cell responses to AZD1222 COVID-19 vaccine. General study points: There were mostly white British donors and more females than males, and clonal diversity was possibly underestimated. Baseline seropositives among AZD1222 recipients totaled only five or six. No repertoire was sampled before or during the peak T cell response, only after it.

Produced via immunoSEQ multiplex PCR; TCRdb's table is partial and in-frame only. The sample holds 100,000 to 150,000 clones, just over 85% seen once. This CDR3 comprises 12 residues. Germline assignment: CDR1 SGHTA and CDR2 FQGTGA. Trimming cost V 5 bases and J 4 bases, with 6 bases left between them. The material sequenced was peripheral blood, taken on day 0 of AZD1222 vaccination. This TCR was sampled from an adult in good health. J is TRBJ2-1 and V is TRBV7-3; D call uncertain. In nucleotides, the CDR3 is TGTGCCAGCAGCGAAGGGTACAATGAGCAGTTCTTC. Amino acids: CASSEGYNEQFF.